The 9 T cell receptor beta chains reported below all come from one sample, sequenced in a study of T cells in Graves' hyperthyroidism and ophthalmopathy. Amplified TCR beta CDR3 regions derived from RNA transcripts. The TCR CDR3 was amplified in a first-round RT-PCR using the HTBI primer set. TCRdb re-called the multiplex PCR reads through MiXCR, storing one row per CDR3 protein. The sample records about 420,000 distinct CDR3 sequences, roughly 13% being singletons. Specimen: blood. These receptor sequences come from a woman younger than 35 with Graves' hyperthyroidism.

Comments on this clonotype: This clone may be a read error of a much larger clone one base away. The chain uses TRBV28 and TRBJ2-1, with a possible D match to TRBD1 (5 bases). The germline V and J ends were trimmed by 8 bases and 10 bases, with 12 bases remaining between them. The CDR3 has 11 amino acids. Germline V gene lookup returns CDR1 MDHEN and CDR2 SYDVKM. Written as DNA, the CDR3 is TGTGCCAGCCGTCAGGGTTACGAGCAGTTCTTC. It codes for CASRQGYEQFF.

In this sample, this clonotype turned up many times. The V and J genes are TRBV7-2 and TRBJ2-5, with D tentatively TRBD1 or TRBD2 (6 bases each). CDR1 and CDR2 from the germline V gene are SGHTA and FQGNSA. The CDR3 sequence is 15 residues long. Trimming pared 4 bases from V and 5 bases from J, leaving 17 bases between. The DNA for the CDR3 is TGTGCCAGCAGCTGGGGGGCCGGGACGGCTGAGACCCAGTACTTC. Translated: CASSWGAGTAETQYF.

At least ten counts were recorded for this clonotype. The CDR3: CASSSDYRSSYNEQFF. The CDR3 DNA reads as TGTGCCAGCAGCTCGGACTACCGAAGCTCCTACAATGAGCAGTTCTTC. This sequence joins TRBV7-9 and TRBJ2-1, with D perhaps matching TRBD2 (6 bases). V shed 4 bases and J shed 0 bases, with 13 bases lying between them. CDR1 and CDR2 (germline): SEHNR, FQNEAQ (reference sequence). The CDR3 loop spans 16 amino acids. Variable domain in full (rest from reference TRBV7-9 and TRBJ2-1): DTGVSQNPRHKITKRGQNVTFRCDPISEHNRLYWYRQTLGQGPEFLTYFQNEAQLEKSRLLSDRFSAERPKGSFSTLEIQRTEQGDSAMYLCASSSDYRSSYNEQFFGPGTRLTVL.

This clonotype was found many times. As DNA, the CDR3 is TGTGCCAGCAGTGCTGTTAGAGTATCCTACGAGCAGTACTTC. Translating gives CASSAVRVSYEQYF. The rearrangement uses TRBV2 and TRBJ2-7; D gene ambiguous. V lost 4 bases, J lost 1 base, and 11 bases lay in between. The CDR3 length is 14 residues. CDR1 is SNHLY, CDR2 FYNNEI, per germline.

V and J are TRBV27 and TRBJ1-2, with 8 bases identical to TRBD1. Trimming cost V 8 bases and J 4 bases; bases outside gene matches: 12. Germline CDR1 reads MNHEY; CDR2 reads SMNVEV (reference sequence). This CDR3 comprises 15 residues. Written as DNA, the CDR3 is TGTGCCAGCGGCCTGGACAGGGCGGGGAGCTATGGCTACACCTTC. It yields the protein CASGLDRAGSYGYTF.

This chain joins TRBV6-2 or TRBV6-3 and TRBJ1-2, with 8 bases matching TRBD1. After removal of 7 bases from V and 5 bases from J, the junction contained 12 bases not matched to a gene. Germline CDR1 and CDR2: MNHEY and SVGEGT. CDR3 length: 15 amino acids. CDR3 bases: TGTGCCAGCATCGCCCGGGACAGGTTTGGTTATGGCTACACCTTC. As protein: CASIARDRFGYGYTF.

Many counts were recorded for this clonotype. The CDR3 is CASSYSASGSTDTQYF. Written as DNA, the CDR3 is TGTGCCAGCAGTTACTCGGCTAGCGGGAGCACAGATACGCAGTATTTT. V and J are TRBV6-5 and TRBJ2-3; 8 nucleotides match TRBD2. J gave up 0 bases and V 0 bases, and 2 bases lay outside the gene matches. From germline, CDR1 is MNHEY and CDR2 SVGAGI. There are 16 residues in the CDR3.

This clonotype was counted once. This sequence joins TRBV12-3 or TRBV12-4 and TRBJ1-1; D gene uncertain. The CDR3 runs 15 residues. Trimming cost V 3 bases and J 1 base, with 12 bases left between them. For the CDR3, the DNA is TGTGCCAGCAGTTTTTCGGGCAGCCGGAACACTGAAGCTTTCTTT. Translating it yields CASSFSGSRNTEAFF.

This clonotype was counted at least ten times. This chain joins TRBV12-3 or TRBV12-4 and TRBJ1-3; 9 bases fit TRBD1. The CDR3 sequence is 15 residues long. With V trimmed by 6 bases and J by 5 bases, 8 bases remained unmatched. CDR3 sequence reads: CASRAGTGSRNTIYF. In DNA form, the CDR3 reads TGTGCCAGCAGGGCCGGGACAGGGTCTAGAAACACCATATATTTT.